The 20 T cell receptor beta chains below all came from one sample that was sequenced in a study of TIL therapy for anti-PD-1-resistant metastatic lung cancer. This sample's time point: pre-treatment sample, taken before nivolumab and TIL therapy. The immunoSEQ assay was v3. Repertoires were generated with immunoSEQ multiplex PCR, while TCRdb's copy carries only in-frame clones and drops some. The sample has around 15,000 clones; approximately 69% are singletons. The sample here was blood, taken at baseline. The receptors were sampled from a person aged 25 to 80 with non-small cell lung cancer.

The gene calls are TRBV7-2 and TRBJ1-6; TRBD1 aligns across 9 bases. Germline assignment: CDR1 SGHTA and CDR2 FQGNSA. J gave up 11 bases and V 5 bases, and 7 bases lay outside the gene matches. The CDR3 sequence is 14 residues long. The CDR3 bases are TGTGCCAGCAGCCGAATCGACAGGGGGACACCCCTCCACTTT. Residues: CASSRIDRGTPLHF.

The CDR3 spells CASSIDFWGRSQPQHF. In nucleotides, the CDR3 is TGTGCCAGTAGTATAGATTTTTGGGGTAGAAGTCAGCCCCAGCATTTT. V and J are TRBV19 and TRBJ1-5; D not certain. Trimming took 0 bases from V and 6 from J, leaving 15 bases between them. CDR1 and CDR2 (germline): LNHDA, SQIVND (reference sequence). The CDR3 contains 16 residues.

V and J are TRBV9 and TRBJ2-7, with D tentatively TRBD2 (6 bases). Germline values: CDR1 SGDLS, CDR2 YYNGEE. The CDR3 is 15 amino acids. V was pared by 3 bases and J by 4 bases, with 17 bases between. The CDR3 spells CASSAGAGPSYEQYF. The CDR3 DNA is TGTGCCAGCAGCGCAGGAGCGGGTCCTAGTTACGAGCAGTACTTC.

The CDR3 DNA sequence: TGTGCCAGCAGCTTAAGTGGGGGCGCGGGGACTGAAGCTTTCTTT. Encoded protein: CASSLSGGAGTEAFF. V and J are TRBV7-3 and TRBJ1-1, with D possibly being TRBD1 (6 bases). This CDR3 is built from 15 residues. Germline V CDR1 and CDR2: SGHTA, FQGTGA. V dropped 1 base and J dropped 5 bases, with 14 bases sitting between them. Based on the CDR3 plus reference TRBV7-3 and TRBJ1-1, the full variable domain is GAGVSQTPSNKVTEKGKYVELRCDPISGHTALYWYRQSLGQGPEFLIYFQGTGAADDSGLPNDRFFAVRPEGSVSTLKIQRTERGDSAVYLCASSLSGGAGTEAFFGQGTRLTVV.

The chain is built from TRBV5-5 and TRBJ2-7; no clear D gene. V lost 2 bases and J 2 bases, leaving 5 bases between the germline ends. Germline V gene sequence: CDR1 SGHKS, CDR2 YYEKEE (reference sequence). The CDR3 consists of 12 residues. CDR3: CASSFSTYEQYF. In DNA, the CDR3 is TGTGCCAGCAGCTTTTCCACCTACGAGCAGTACTTC.

V is TRBV9 and J is TRBJ2-3; no reliable D call. Germline V gives CDR1 SGDLS, CDR2 YYNGEE. Trimming removed 1 base at V and 0 bases at J, with 9 bases between. CDR3 size: 15 residues. The chain's CDR3 is CASSVKVLSTDTQYF. CDR3 DNA: TGTGCCAGCAGCGTAAAGGTATTAAGCACAGATACGCAGTATTTT.

The CDR3 region is CASSLRGTGDYEQYF. The CDR3 nucleotides are TGCGCCAGCAGCTTGCGCGGGACAGGGGACTACGAGCAGTACTTC. The rearrangement joins TRBV5-1 to TRBJ2-7; 10 bases are a match to TRBD1. Germline assignment: CDR1 SGHRS and CDR2 YFSETQ. The CDR3 runs 15 residues. V was clipped by 1 base and J by 3 bases; unmatched bases: 4.

This chain connects TRBV4-3 to TRBJ2-2; TRBD2 agrees at 10 bases. Germline CDR1 and CDR2: LGHNA and YSLEER. V lost 0 bases and J lost 4; bases outside the gene matches: 8. The CDR3 spans 18 residues. CDR3 amino acids: CASSQDTTSGTATGELFF. In DNA, the CDR3 is TGCGCCAGCAGCCAAGATACAACTAGCGGGACTGCCACCGGGGAGCTGTTTTTT.

J is TRBJ1-6 and V is TRBV30, with unresolved D. CDR1 and CDR2 (germline): GTSNPN, SVGIG (reference sequence). The CDR3 has 16 amino acids. V lost 1 base, J lost 9 bases, and 19 bases lay in between. CDR3 in amino acids: CAWSGWALQLRSPLHF. Written as DNA, the CDR3 is TGTGCCTGGAGTGGGTGGGCACTTCAACTGCGTTCACCCCTCCACTTT. Complete variable domain (other parts from reference TRBV30 and TRBJ1-6): SQTIHQWPATLVQPVGSPLSLECTVEGTSNPNLYWYRQAAGRGLQLLFYSVGIGQISSEVPQNLSASRPQDRQFILSSKKLLLSDSGFYLCAWSGWALQLRSPLHFGNGTRLTVT.

The J gene is TRBJ2-3, the V gene TRBV6-4, with 9 positions matching TRBD2. This CDR3 has 15 amino acids. V shed 5 bases, J shed 2 bases, and the junction held 5 bases outside the gene matches. CDR1 is MRHNA, CDR2 SNTAGT, per germline. The CDR3 loop is CASSSSGGNTDTQYF. DNA for the CDR3: TGTGCCAGCAGTTCAAGCGGGGGGAACACAGATACGCAGTATTTT.

The gene calls are TRBV6-6 and TRBJ1-1; D gene uncertain. V dropped 5 bases and J dropped 1 base, with 8 bases sitting between them. This CDR3 is 13 amino acids long. Germline V gene sequence: CDR1 MNHNY, CDR2 SVGAGI (reference sequence). The CDR3 loop is CASSQRQNTEAFF. CDR3 coding DNA: TGTGCCAGCAGTCAAAGACAGAACACTGAAGCTTTCTTT.

The sample holds a few counts of this clone. V and J are TRBV27 and TRBJ1-2, with D possibly being TRBD1 (6 bases). In germline, CDR1 is MNHEY, CDR2 SMNVEV (reference sequence). The germline V and J ends were trimmed by 5 bases and 4 bases, with 14 bases remaining between them. The CDR3 spans 14 residues. The CDR3 reads CASSTGGLPYGYTF. CDR3 DNA sequence: TGTGCCAGCAGTACCGGGGGGCTCCCCTATGGCTACACCTTC.

This chain links TRBV15 with TRBJ2-7, with D unclear. CDR3 length: 12 amino acids. The V gene's germline CDR1 is LNHNV and CDR2 YYDKDF (reference sequence). V was shortened by 0 bases and J by 1 base, with 1 base between the two germline ends. As DNA, the CDR3 is TGTGCCACCAGCAGAGATTCCTACGAGCAGTACTTC. This gives the protein CATSRDSYEQYF.

The genes are TRBV6-6 and TRBJ2-5; D tentatively fits TRBD1 or TRBD2 (5 bases each). CDR3 length: 11 amino acids. CDR1 MNHNY and CDR2 SVGAGI come from the germline V gene (reference sequence). V lost 8 bases, J lost 5 bases, and 9 bases lay in between. The CDR3 reads CASSWGETQYF. The DNA of the CDR3 is TGTGCCAGCTCCTGGGGGGAGACCCAGTACTTC.

This rearrangement joins TRBV10-3 to TRBJ1-4; 7 nucleotides align to TRBD1. Looked up from germline, CDR1 is ENHRY and CDR2 is SYGVKD. Trimming cost V 4 bases and J 13 bases; bases outside gene matches: 24. This CDR3 contains 18 residues. The CDR3 nucleotides are TGTGCCATCAGTGCTGGACAGGAAGGGCCTTGGGTGCAAAAGATACTGTTTTTT. This gives the protein CAISAGQEGPWVQKILFF.

This chain connects TRBV7-2 to TRBJ2-1, with 12 bases aligning to TRBD2. Trimming at V came to 0 bases and at J to 8 bases, leaving 8 bases not matched to a gene. The CDR3 sequence is 17 residues long. Germline lookup yields CDR1 SGHTA and CDR2 FQGNSA. The CDR3 DNA reads TGTGCCAGCAGCTTAGCCCATGGACTAGCGGGGTTGTATGAGCAGTTCTTC. This gives the protein CASSLAHGLAGLYEQFF.

This clone was recorded a few times. CDR3 DNA sequence: TGTGCCAGCACCGGGGGCCCAATTGAGAACACTGAAGCTTTCTTT. This translates into CASTGGPIENTEAFF. This chain links TRBV5-6 with TRBJ1-1; D possibly corresponds to TRBD1 (6 bases). CDR1 and CDR2 (germline): SGHDT, YYEEEE. The CDR3 loop spans 15 amino acids. V was shortened by 6 bases and J by 1 base, with 16 bases between the two germline ends.

The chain carries TRBV5-5 and TRBJ2-3; 9 nucleotides agree with TRBD2. The CDR3 has 19 residues. V was pared by 0 bases and J by 9 bases, with 20 bases of the junction left unmatched. The germline V gene has CDR1 SGHKS and CDR2 YYEKEE (reference sequence). CDR3 coding DNA: TGTGCCAGCAGCTTGGTTTCATTGGCGGGAGGGACGGGGAAGGGGACGCAGTATTTT. This sequence encodes CASSLVSLAGGTGKGTQYF.

The gene calls are TRBV7-2 and TRBJ2-2; D remains unclear. With 5 bases removed from V and 5 bases from J, the gap between germline ends came to 9 bases. This CDR3 comprises 13 residues. Germline values: CDR1 SGHTA, CDR2 FQGNSA. DNA of the CDR3: TGTGCCAGCAGCCCTGCCGGAACCGGGGAGCTGTTTTTT. It encodes CASSPAGTGELFF.

This rearrangement joins TRBV19 to TRBJ2-1; 14 nucleotides agree with TRBD2. V shed 6 bases and J 8 bases; nucleotides not matched to a gene: 6. The germline V gene encodes CDR1 LNHDA and CDR2 SQIVND (reference sequence). The CDR3 loop spans 15 amino acids. Here the CDR3 DNA reads TGTGCCAGTAGGAGACTAGCGGGGGGGCGATATGAGCAGTTCTTC. Translating gives CASRRLAGGRYEQFF.